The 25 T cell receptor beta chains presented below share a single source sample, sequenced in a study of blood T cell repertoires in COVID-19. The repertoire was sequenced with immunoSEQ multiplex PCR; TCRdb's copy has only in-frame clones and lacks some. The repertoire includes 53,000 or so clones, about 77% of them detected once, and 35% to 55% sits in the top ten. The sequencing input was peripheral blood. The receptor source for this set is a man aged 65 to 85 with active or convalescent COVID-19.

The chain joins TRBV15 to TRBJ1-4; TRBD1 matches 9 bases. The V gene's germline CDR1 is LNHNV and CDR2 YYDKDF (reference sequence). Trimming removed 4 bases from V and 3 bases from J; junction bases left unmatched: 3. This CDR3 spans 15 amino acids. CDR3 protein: CATSITGGPNEKLFF. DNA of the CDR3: TGTGCCACCAGCATCACAGGGGGCCCTAATGAAAAACTGTTTTTT.

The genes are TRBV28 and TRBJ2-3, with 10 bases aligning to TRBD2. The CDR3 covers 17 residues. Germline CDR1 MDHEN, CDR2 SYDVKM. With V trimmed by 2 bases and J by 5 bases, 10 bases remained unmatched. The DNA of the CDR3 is TGTGCCAGCAGTTTAATCGGTAGCGGGGGGCGAGTAGATACGCAGTATTTT. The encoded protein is CASSLIGSGGRVDTQYF.

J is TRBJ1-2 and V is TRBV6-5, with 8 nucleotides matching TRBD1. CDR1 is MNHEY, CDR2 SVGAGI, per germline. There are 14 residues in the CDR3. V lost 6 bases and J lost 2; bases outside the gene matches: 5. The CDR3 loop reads CASSGQGINYGYTF. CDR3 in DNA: TGTGCCAGCAGCGGACAGGGAATCAACTATGGCTACACCTTC.

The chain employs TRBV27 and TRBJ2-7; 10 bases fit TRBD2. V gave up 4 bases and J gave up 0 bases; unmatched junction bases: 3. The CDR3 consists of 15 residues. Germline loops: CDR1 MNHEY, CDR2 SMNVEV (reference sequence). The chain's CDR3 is CASSSKRGGSYEQYF. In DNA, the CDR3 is TGTGCCAGCAGTTCGAAGCGGGGGGGCTCCTACGAGCAGTACTTC.

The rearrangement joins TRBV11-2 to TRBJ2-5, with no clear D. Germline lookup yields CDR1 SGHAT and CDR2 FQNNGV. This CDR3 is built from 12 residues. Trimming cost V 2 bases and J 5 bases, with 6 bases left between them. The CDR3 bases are TGTGCCAGCAGCTTAACCGGGGAGACCCAGTACTTC. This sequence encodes CASSLTGETQYF.

CDR3 sequence: CASSPRQLLNTEAFF. DNA of the CDR3: TGTGCCAGTAGTCCCAGACAGTTACTGAACACTGAAGCTTTCTTT. The rearrangement links TRBV19 to TRBJ1-1; maybe TRBD1 (5 bases). V gave up 5 bases and J gave up 0 bases, with 13 bases separating them. The CDR3 runs 15 residues. Germline V gives CDR1 LNHDA, CDR2 SQIVND (reference sequence).

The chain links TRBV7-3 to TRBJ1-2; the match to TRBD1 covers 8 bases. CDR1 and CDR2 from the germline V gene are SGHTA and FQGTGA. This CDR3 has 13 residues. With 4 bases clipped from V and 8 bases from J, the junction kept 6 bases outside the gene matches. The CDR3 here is CASSSTGGSGYTF. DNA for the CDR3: TGTGCCAGCAGCTCCACAGGGGGAAGCGGCTACACCTTC. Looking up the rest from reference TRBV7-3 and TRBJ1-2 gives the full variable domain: GAGVSQTPSNKVTEKGKYVELRCDPISGHTALYWYRQSLGQGPEFLIYFQGTGAADDSGLPNDRFFAVRPEGSVSTLKIQRTERGDSAVYLCASSSTGGSGYTFGSGTRLTVV.

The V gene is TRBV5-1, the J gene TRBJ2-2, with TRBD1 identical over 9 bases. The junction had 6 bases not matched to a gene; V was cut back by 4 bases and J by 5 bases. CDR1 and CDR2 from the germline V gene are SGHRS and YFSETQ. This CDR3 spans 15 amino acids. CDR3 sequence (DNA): TGCGCCAGCAGCGGGGGACAGGGACAAACCGGGGAGCTGTTTTTT. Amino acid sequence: CASSGGQGQTGELFF.

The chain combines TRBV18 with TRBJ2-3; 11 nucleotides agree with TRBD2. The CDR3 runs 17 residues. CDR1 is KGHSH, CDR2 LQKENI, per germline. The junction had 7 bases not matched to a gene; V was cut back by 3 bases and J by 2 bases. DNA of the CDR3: TGTGCCAGCTCACCCCCTACTAGCGGGGGTTCCACAGATACGCAGTATTTT. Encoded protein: CASSPPTSGGSTDTQYF.

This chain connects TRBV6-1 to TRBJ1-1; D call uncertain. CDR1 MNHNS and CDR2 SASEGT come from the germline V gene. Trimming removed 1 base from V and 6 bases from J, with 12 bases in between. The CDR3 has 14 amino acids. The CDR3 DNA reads TGTGCCAGCAGTGAAGAGAGGGCGGTCGCTGAAGCTTTCTTT. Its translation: CASSEERAVAEAFF.

The CDR3 DNA reads TGTGCCAGCAGCTTAGGTGGACAGGGGAGCTCCTACGAGCAGTACTTC. Protein sequence: CASSLGGQGSSYEQYF. The chain couples TRBV7-8 to TRBJ2-7; 9 bases are a match to TRBD1. The junction had 4 bases not matched to a gene; V was cut back by 1 base and J by 0 bases. The CDR3 totals 16 residues. Germline V gene lookup returns CDR1 SGHVS and CDR2 FQNEAQ. Complete variable domain (other parts from reference TRBV7-8 and TRBJ2-7): GAGVSQSPRYKVAKRGQDVALRCDPISGHVSLFWYQQALGQGPEFLTYFQNEAQLDKSGLPSDRFFAERPEGSVSTLKIQRTQQEDSAVYLCASSLGGQGSSYEQYFGPGTRLTVT.

The CDR3 region is CASSVDSDTSTDTQYF. CDR3 in DNA: TGTGCCAGCAGCGTAGATTCTGACACTAGCACAGATACGCAGTATTTT. The chain is built from TRBV9 and TRBJ2-3; D gene ambiguous. CDR1 SGDLS and CDR2 YYNGEE come from the germline V gene. This CDR3 comprises 16 residues. V lost 0 bases and J lost 0, with 11 bases in between. Full variable domain (outside the CDR3, taken from reference TRBV9 and TRBJ2-3): DSGVTQTPKHLITATGQRVTLRCSPRSGDLSVYWYQQSLDQGLQFLIQYYNGEERAKGNILERFSAQQFPDLHSELNLSSLELGDSALYFCASSVDSDTSTDTQYFGPGTRLTVL.

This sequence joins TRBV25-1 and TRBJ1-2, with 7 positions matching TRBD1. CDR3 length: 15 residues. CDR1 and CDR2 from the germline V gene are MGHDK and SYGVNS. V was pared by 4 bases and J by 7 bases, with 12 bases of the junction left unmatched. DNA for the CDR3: TGTGCCAGCAGTGCAACCCCCGGGACAGAATCTGGCTACACCTTC. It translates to CASSATPGTESGYTF.

The CDR3 DNA is TGTGCCAGCAGCGTAGGTCAGAACTACGAGCAGTACTTC. Translating gives CASSVGQNYEQYF. The rearrangement joins TRBV9 to TRBJ2-7, with D uncertain. Germline V CDR1 and CDR2: SGDLS, YYNGEE. The CDR3 is 13 amino acids. V was cut by 0 bases and J by 3 bases, with 7 bases left in between.

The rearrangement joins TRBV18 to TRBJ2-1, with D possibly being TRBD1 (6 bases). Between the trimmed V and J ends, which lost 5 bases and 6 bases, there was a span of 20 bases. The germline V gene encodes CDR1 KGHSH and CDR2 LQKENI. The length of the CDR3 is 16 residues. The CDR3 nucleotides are TGTGCCAGCTCAGGGAACAGGGTGGGCCTTAGCAATGAGCAGTTCTTC. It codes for CASSGNRVGLSNEQFF.

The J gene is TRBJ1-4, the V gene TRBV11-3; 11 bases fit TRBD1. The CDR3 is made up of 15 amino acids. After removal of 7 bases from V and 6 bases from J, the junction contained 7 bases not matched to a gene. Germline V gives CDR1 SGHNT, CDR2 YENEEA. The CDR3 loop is CASNQGQGVDEKLFF. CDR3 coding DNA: TGTGCCAGCAACCAGGGACAGGGGGTGGATGAAAAACTGTTTTTT.

The CDR3 loop reads CSAHRGGPEQYF. For the CDR3, the DNA is TGCAGCGCCCACAGGGGGGGCCCCGAGCAGTACTTC. The chain recombines TRBV29-1 with TRBJ2-7; a weak D match, TRBD1 (8 bases). The CDR3 has 12 amino acids. Trimming removed 7 bases from V and 6 bases from J, with 16 bases in between. From germline, CDR1 is SQVTM and CDR2 ANQGSEA.

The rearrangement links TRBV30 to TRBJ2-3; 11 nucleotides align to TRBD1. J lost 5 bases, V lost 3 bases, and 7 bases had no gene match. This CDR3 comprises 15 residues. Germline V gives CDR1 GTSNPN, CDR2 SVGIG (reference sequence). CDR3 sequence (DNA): TGTGCCTGGAGCGTCGGACAGGGGGCCGTAGATACGCAGTATTTT. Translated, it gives CAWSVGQGAVDTQYF.

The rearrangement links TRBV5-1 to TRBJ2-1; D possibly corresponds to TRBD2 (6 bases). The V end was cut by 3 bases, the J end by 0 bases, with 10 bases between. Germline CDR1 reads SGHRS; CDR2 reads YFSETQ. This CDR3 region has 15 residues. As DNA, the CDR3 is TGCGCCAGCAGCTCGGGGAGGAGCTCCTACAATGAGCAGTTCTTC. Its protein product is CASSSGRSSYNEQFF.

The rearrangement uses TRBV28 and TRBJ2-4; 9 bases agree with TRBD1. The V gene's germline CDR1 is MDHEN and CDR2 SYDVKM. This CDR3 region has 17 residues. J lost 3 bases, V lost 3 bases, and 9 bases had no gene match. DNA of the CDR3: TGTGCCAGCAGTTTGTGGACAGGGGATTTGGGCAAAAACATTCAGTACTTC. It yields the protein CASSLWTGDLGKNIQYF.

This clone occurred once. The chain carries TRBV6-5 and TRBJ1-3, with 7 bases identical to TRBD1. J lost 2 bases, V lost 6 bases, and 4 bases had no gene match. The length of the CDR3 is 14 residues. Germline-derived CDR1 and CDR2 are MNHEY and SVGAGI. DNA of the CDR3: TGTGCCAGCAGCAACAGGGGAACTGGAAACACCATATATTTT. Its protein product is CASSNRGTGNTIYF.

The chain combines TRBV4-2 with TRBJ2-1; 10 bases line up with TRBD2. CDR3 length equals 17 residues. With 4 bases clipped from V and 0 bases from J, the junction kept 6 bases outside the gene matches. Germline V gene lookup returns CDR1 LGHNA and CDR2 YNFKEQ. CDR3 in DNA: TGTGCCAGCAGCCCCGGGTTAGCGGGGGGCTCCTACAATGAGCAGTTCTTC. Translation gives CASSPGLAGGSYNEQFF.

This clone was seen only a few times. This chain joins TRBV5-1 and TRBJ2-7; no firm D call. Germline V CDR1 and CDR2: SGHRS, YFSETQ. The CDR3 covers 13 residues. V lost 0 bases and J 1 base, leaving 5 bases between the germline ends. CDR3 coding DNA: TGCGCCAGCAGCTTGGTCCAGTCCTACGAGCAGTACTTC. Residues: CASSLVQSYEQYF.

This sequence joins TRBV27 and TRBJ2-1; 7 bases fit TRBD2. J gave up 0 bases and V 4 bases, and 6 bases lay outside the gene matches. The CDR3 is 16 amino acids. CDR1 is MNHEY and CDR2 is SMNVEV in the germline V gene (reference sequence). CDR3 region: CASSSPGGGSYNEQFF. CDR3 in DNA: TGTGCCAGCAGTTCCCCCGGCGGGGGCTCCTACAATGAGCAGTTCTTC.

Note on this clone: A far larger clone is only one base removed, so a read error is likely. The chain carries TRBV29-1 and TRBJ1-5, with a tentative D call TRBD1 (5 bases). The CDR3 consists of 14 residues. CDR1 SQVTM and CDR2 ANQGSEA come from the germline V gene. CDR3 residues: CCVNQGSGNQPQHF. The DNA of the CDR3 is TGCTGCGTTAACCAGGGAAGTGGGAATCAGCCCCAGCATTTT.